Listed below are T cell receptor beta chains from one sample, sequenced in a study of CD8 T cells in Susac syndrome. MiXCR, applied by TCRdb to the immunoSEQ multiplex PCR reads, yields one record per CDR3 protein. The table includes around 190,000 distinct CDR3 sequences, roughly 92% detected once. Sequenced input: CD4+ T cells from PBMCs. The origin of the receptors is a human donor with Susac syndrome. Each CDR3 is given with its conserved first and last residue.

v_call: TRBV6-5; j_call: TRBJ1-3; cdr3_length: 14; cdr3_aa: CASKLSRARHTIYF
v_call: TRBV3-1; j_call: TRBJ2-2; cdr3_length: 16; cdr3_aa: CASSQDRRGNTGELFF
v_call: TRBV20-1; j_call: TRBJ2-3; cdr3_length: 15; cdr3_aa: CSAIVGQYSTDTQYF
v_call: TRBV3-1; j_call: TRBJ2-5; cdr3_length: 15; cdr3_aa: CASSQGTGDGETQYF
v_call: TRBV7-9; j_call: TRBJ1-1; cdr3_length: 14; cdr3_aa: CASRVGQGAAEAFF
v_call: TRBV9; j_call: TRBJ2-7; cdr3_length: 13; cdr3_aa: CASSGQSLREQYF
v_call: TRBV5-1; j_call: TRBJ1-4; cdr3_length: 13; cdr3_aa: CASSLGENEKLFF
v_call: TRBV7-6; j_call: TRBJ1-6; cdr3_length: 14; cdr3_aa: CASSSSGGPGPLHF
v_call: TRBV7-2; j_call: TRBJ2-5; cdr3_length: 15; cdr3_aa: CASSLPSGPQETQYF
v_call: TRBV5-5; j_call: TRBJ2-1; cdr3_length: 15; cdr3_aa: CASSLGLLSYNEQFF
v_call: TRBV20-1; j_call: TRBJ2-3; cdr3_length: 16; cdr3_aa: CSAREGTSGGTDTQYF
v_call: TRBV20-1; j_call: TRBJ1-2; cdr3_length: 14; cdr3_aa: CSAKRDGLNYGYTF
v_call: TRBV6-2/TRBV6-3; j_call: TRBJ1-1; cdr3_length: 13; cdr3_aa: CASRETGGRGAFF
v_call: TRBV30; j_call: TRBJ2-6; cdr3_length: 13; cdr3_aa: CAWNPSGANVLTF
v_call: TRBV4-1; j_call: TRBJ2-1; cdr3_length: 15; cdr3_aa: CASSQEEILDNEQFF
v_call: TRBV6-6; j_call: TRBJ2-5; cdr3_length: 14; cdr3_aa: CASSPGTSQETQYF
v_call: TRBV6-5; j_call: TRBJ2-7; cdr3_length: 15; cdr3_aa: CASSTSHRPSYEQYF
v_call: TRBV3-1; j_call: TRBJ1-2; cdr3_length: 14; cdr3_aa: CASSQSTVLRDYTF
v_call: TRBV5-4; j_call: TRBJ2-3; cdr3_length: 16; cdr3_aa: CASTSAAGGQEDTQYF
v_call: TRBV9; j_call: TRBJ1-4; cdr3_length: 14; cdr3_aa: CASSVGSVNENLFF
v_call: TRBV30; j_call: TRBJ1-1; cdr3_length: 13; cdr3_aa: CAWRDRLDTEAFF
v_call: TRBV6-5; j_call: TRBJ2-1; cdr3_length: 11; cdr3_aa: CASREDNEQFF
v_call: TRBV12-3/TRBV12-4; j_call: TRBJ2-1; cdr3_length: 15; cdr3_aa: CASSFPSGGDNEQFF
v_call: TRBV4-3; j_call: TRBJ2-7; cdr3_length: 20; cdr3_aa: CASSQDQGGLIGLADYEQYF
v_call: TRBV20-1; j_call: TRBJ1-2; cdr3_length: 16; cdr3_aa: CSATGGGADSKYGYTF
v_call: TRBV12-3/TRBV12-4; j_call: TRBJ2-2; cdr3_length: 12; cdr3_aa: CASSSQPGELFF
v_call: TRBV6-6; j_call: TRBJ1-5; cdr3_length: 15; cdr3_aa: CASSYPGGARQPQHF
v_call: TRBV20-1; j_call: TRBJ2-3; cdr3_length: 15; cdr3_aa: CSALAAGGGTDTQYF
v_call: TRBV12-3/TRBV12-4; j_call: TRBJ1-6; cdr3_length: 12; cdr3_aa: CASSFDNSPLHF
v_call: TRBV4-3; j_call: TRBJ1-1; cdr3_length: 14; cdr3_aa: CASSQQTGGTEAFF
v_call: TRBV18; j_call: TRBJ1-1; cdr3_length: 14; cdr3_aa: CASSQGGRNTEAFF
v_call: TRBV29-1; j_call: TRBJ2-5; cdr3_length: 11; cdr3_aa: CSTQVQETQYF
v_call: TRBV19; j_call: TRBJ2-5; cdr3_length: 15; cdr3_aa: CASTPSGLTLRTQYF
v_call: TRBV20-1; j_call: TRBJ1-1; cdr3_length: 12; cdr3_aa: CSAVQGRTEAFF
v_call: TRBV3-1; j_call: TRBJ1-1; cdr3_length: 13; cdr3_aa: CASSQDGYRGAFF
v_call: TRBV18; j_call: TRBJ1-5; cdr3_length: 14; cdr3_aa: CASSRTESNQPQHF
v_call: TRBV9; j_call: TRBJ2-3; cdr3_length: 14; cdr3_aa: CASSFRLAGDTQYF
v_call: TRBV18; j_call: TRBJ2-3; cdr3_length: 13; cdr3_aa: CASSPTGRDTQYF
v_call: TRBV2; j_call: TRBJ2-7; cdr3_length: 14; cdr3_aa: CASSEAVRGSEQYF
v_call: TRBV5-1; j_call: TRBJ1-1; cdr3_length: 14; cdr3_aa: CASQLSTMNTEAFF
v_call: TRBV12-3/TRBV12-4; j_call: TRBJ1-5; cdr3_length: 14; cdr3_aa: CASSSSTGNQPQHF